This T cell receptor (beta chain) was captured in a study of human T cells and chemical hapten exposure. In TCRdb, the RACE reads were re-called with MiXCR into one record per CDR3 protein. The table has fewer than 300,000 distinct CDR3 sequences, 7.5% to 8% seen once. Time point reported: pre-sensitization, week 0. Indicated treatment: therapeutic diphenylcyclopropenone sensitization with weekly scalp DPC. Blood was collected ahead of every patch test applied. The material was whole blood, obtained in connection with sensitization to the hapten diphenylcyclopropenone (DPC). The sequence came from a man aged 18 to 30 with alopecia areata. Some clones in this sample may be carry-over from other donors' samples.

The CDR3 is CSVITTGGADQPQHF. The CDR3 DNA sequence: TGCAGTGTTATAACAACAGGGGGCGCGGATCAGCCCCAGCATTTT. V is TRBV20-1 and J is TRBJ1-5; 9 bases align to TRBD1. J was trimmed by 5 bases and V by 7 bases; bases with no gene match: 12. The CDR3 runs 15 residues. Germline V gene lookup returns CDR1 DFQATT and CDR2 SNEGSKA (reference sequence).